Listed here are 20 T cell receptor beta chains from one sample, sequenced in a study of identical twins. One entry per CDR3 protein, called by TCRdb with MiXCR from the 5' RACE reads. This table has about 520,000 distinct CDR3 sequences, about 20% appearing once. This same sample was also taken into another study, of T cells expressing NK-cell markers.

Sequenced material: CD4+ T cells sorted from blood. The receptors here all came from a woman aged 18-35 years in good health.

The V gene is TRBV6-1, the J gene TRBJ2-1; D call uncertain. V was clipped by 6 bases and J by 2 bases, with 14 bases between them. CDR1 and CDR2 (germline): MNHNS, SASEGT. The length of the CDR3 is 15 residues. CDR3 residues: CASSPRVLPYNEQFF. DNA of the CDR3: TGTGCCAGCAGCCCAAGGGTGCTTCCCTACAATGAGCAGTTCTTC.

This chain uses TRBV27 with TRBJ1-1; unclear D gene. The V gene's germline CDR1 is MNHEY and CDR2 SMNVEV (reference sequence). The CDR3 sequence is 17 residues long. With 2 bases removed from V and 3 bases from J, the gap between germline ends came to 19 bases. CDR3 region: CASSLTPPAKVYTEAFF. CDR3 sequence (DNA): TGTGCCAGCAGTTTAACTCCGCCGGCTAAGGTGTACACTGAAGCTTTCTTT.

This chain connects TRBV5-1 to TRBJ2-1; TRBD2 matches 10 bases. From germline, CDR1 is SGHRS and CDR2 YFSETQ. The CDR3 is 17 amino acids. Germline trimming cut 0 bases from V and 5 bases from J; bases unmatched to any gene: 8. CDR3 protein: CASSLGSSGSNNNEQFF. The CDR3 nucleotides read TGCGCCAGCAGCTTGGGGTCTAGCGGGAGCAATAACAATGAGCAGTTCTTC.

In this sample, this clonotype turned up a few times. The chain has TRBV4-2 and TRBJ1-5; D ambiguous. The CDR3 is 15 amino acids. V was shortened by 1 base and J by 0 bases, with 7 bases between the two germline ends. Per germline, CDR1 LGHNA and CDR2 YNFKEQ. For the CDR3, the DNA is TGTGCCAGCAGCCAAGGAGCTACTAGCAATCAGCCCCAGCATTTT. Encoded protein: CASSQGATSNQPQHF.

The chain combines TRBV5-5 with TRBJ2-2, with D unresolved. The V gene lost 3 bases and the J gene lost 4 bases, with 10 bases spanning the gap. The CDR3 spans 14 residues. Per the germline V gene, CDR1 is SGHKS and CDR2 is YYEKEE (reference sequence). The CDR3 spells CASSYGFFTGELFF. DNA of the CDR3: TGTGCCAGCAGCTACGGGTTCTTCACCGGGGAGCTGTTTTTT.

This clonotype was detected many times. This chain joins TRBV12-3 or TRBV12-4 and TRBJ2-1, with 7 bases fitting TRBD1. Trimming at V came to 6 bases and at J to 7 bases, leaving 6 bases not matched to a gene. The CDR3 runs 13 residues. The CDR3, as DNA: TGTGCCAGCAGACAGACAGGGCGGAATGAGCAGTTCTTC. This encodes CASRQTGRNEQFF.

The chain carries TRBV3-1 and TRBJ2-7, with D perhaps TRBD1 or TRBD2 (5 bases each). V shed 1 base and J shed 6 bases, with 13 bases lying between them. This CDR3 has 14 residues. CDR1 is LGHDT, CDR2 YNNKEL, per germline (reference sequence). The CDR3 loop is CASSQGGFGGEQYF. The CDR3 nucleotides read TGTGCCAGCAGCCAAGGGGGGTTTGGCGGCGAGCAGTACTTC.

This chain joins TRBV29-1 and TRBJ2-7; 8 positions match TRBD2. V trimming: 6 bases; J trimming: 3 bases; junction bases outside the gene matches: 13. The CDR3 covers 15 residues. Per the germline V gene, CDR1 is SQVTM and CDR2 is ANQGSEA. CDR3 protein: CSVGGAGGPNYEQYF. CDR3 DNA: TGCAGCGTCGGGGGGGCCGGGGGGCCGAACTACGAGCAGTACTTC.

V is TRBV4-2 and J is TRBJ2-1; 9 bases align to TRBD2. The length of the CDR3 is 15 residues. The germline gives CDR1 LGHNA, CDR2 YNFKEQ. Trimming removed 4 bases from V and 8 bases from J; junction bases left unmatched: 9. CDR3 nucleotides: TGTGCCAGCAGCCTGCTAGCGGGGCTTTATGATGAGCAGTTCTTC. This codes for CASSLLAGLYDEQFF.

This clonotype was counted between two and nine times. The V call is TRBV9, the J call TRBJ2-5; D not certain. The germline CDR1 and CDR2 sequences are SGDLS and YYNGEE. The CDR3 sequence is 15 residues long. The germline V and J ends were trimmed by 0 bases and 6 bases, with 15 bases remaining between them. CDR3 loop: CASSVDALYIQTQYF. The CDR3 DNA sequence: TGTGCCAGCAGCGTAGATGCACTGTACATCCAGACCCAGTACTTC.

This chain links TRBV20-1 with TRBJ2-1; 12 nucleotides line up with TRBD2. J gave up 0 bases and V 5 bases, and 8 bases lay outside the gene matches. CDR1 DFQATT and CDR2 SNEGSKA come from the germline V gene (reference sequence). This CDR3 has 17 amino acids. CDR3 coding DNA: TGCAGTGCTCGCGGGACTAGCGGGCTGAGCTCCTACAATGAGCAGTTCTTC. Its translation: CSARGTSGLSSYNEQFF.

The V gene is TRBV7-2, the J gene TRBJ2-1; D is unresolved. The CDR3 covers 13 residues. Deletions cut 1 base from V and 7 bases from J, with 8 bases between. Germline CDR1 is SGHTA and CDR2 is FQGNSA. The DNA for the CDR3 is TGTGCCAGCAGCTTAGTCTCCGCGAATGAGCAGTTCTTC. Translation gives CASSLVSANEQFF.

On this clonotype itself: The junction shows a germline mismatch at one end, possibly a read error. CDR3 in amino acids: CTSSSGPNYQETQYF. The CDR3 DNA is TGCACCAGCAGTAGCGGACCGAATTACCAAGAGACCCAGTACTTC. The chain couples TRBV5-1 to TRBJ2-5, with a possible D match to TRBD2 (6 bases). CDR1 is SGHRS and CDR2 is YFSETQ in the germline V gene. CDR3 size: 15 residues. Full variable domain (missing parts from reference TRBV5-1 and TRBJ2-5): KAGVTQTPRYLIKTRGQQVTLSCSPISGHRSVSWYQQTPGQGLQFLFEYFSETQRNKGNFPGRFSGRQFSNSRSEMNVSTLELGDSALYLCTSSSGPNYQETQYFGPGTRLLVL.

This clonotype was counted between two and nine times. The V and J genes are TRBV20-1 and TRBJ2-7, with D possibly matching TRBD2 (5 bases). Trimming left V 6 bases short and J 9 bases short, with 27 bases between. This CDR3 region has 15 residues. Germline CDR1 is DFQATT and CDR2 is SNEGSKA (reference sequence). The CDR3 DNA reads as TGCAGTGCCCGCCCCCCAGTTGGATTGAGTGCGGGGCAGTACTTC. It codes for CSARPPVGLSAGQYF.

This rearrangement joins TRBV2 to TRBJ2-3; D perhaps matches TRBD1 (5 bases). CDR1 is SNHLY, CDR2 FYNNEI, per germline. Trimming took 5 bases from V and 2 from J, leaving 17 bases between them. The CDR3 runs to 16 residues. CDR3 loop: CASSSPQGRDTDTQYF. For the CDR3, the DNA is TGTGCCAGCAGTTCCCCTCAGGGTCGTGACACAGATACGCAGTATTTT.

The CDR3 sequence is CASKRAPQETQYF. The DNA for the CDR3 is TGTGCCAGCAAACGGGCCCCTCAAGAGACCCAGTACTTC. The chain carries TRBV27 and TRBJ2-5, with D hard to call. V was clipped by 7 bases and J by 2 bases, with 11 bases between them. CDR1 MNHEY and CDR2 SMNVEV come from the germline V gene (reference sequence). The CDR3 totals 13 residues.

In this sample, this clonotype turned up a few times. The V gene is TRBV5-1, the J gene TRBJ2-3; TRBD2 matches at 9 bases. The germline V gene encodes CDR1 SGHRS and CDR2 YFSETQ. This CDR3 region has 15 residues. The junction had 9 bases not matched to a gene; V was cut back by 6 bases and J by 4 bases. The CDR3 protein is CASTITGLAPDTQYF. CDR3 coding DNA: TGCGCCAGCACTATTACGGGACTAGCCCCAGATACGCAGTATTTT.

This clonotype came up a few times. The chain couples TRBV5-4 to TRBJ2-7; 7 bases fit TRBD1. There are 13 residues in the CDR3. Germline trimming cut 5 bases from V and 10 bases from J; bases unmatched to any gene: 12. Germline CDR1 SGHNT, CDR2 YYREEE (reference sequence). CDR3 amino acids: CASSTGTESPQYF. CDR3 nucleotides: TGTGCCAGCAGTACCGGGACAGAGAGTCCTCAGTACTTC. The full variable domain, its missing parts supplied by reference TRBV5-4 and TRBJ2-7, is ETGVTQSPTHLIKTRGQQVTLRCSSQSGHNTVSWYQQALGQGPQFIFQYYREEENGRGNFPPRFSGLQFPNYSSELNVNALELDDSALYLCASSTGTESPQYFGPGTRLTVT.

The chain has TRBV25-1 and TRBJ2-6; perhaps TRBD2 as D (5 bases). The CDR3 is made up of 19 amino acids. V lost 5 bases, J lost 4 bases, and 24 bases lay in between. The germline V gene encodes CDR1 MGHDK and CDR2 SYGVNS. CDR3 in amino acids: CASSPNAGAKISGANVLTF. The CDR3 DNA sequence: TGTGCCAGCAGTCCAAATGCGGGCGCCAAAATCTCGGGGGCCAACGTCCTGACTTTC.

This sequence joins TRBV7-9 and TRBJ2-1; 8 bases align to TRBD2. CDR1 is SEHNR, CDR2 FQNEAQ, per germline (reference sequence). V shed 3 bases and J 7 bases; nucleotides not matched to a gene: 5. The CDR3 loop spans 14 amino acids. This CDR3 reads CASSFMAGGNEQFF. In DNA form, the CDR3 reads TGTGCCAGCAGCTTTATGGCGGGGGGAAATGAGCAGTTCTTC.